The rows below give T cell receptor beta chains drawn from one sample of a study of type 1 regulatory T cells. No antigen has been identified for these receptors. MiXCR was run by TCRdb on the reads, yielding one entry per CDR3 protein. The profile shows roughly 68,000 distinct CDR3 sequences, nearly 65% of them singletons. The sample comprised cultured T cells, either the whole culture or a sorted T cell fraction (not recorded which). The receptors originated from a human donor in good health. CDR3s include the opening cysteine and the closing phenylalanine or tryptophan. D genes are given only for firm matches. Only some rows state a clone size, as once, few, many or a class for expanded clones.

clone_size d_call j_call v_call cdr3_aa cdr3_nt
. TRBD1 TRBJ1-2 TRBV7-2 CASSLTGGGYTF TGTGCCAGCAGCTTAACAGGGGGTGGCTACACCTTC
. . TRBJ2-7 TRBV20-1 CSARSSTGIAGSLYEQYF TGCAGTGCTAGATCGTCGACAGGGATAGCGGGAAGCCTCTACGAGCAGTACTTC
once TRBD2 TRBJ2-1 TRBV7-6 CASSDYATSGRSEQFF TGTGCCAGCAGCGACTACGCGACTAGCGGGAGGTCTGAGCAGTTCTTC
. . TRBJ1-4 TRBV7-6 CASSSQRGSEEKLFF TGTGCCAGCAGCTCCCAACGGGGGTCGGAGGAAAAACTGTTTTTT
. TRBD2 TRBJ2-6 TRBV14 CASSQLLAGISGANVLTF TGTGCCAGCAGCCAATTACTAGCGGGGATCTCTGGGGCCAACGTCCTGACTTTC
. TRBD2 TRBJ2-4 TRBV20-1 CSANLAGANIQYF TGCAGTGCCAATCTAGCGGGGGCAAACATTCAGTACTTC
. . TRBJ2-6 TRBV6-2/TRBV6-3 CASSLTGLSNVLTF TGTGCCAGCAGTCTAACGGGACTCAGCAACGTCCTGACTTTC
. TRBD2 TRBJ2-2 TRBV9 CASSDVREGGSGELFF TGTGCCAGCAGCGACGTCCGGGAGGGAGGGTCCGGGGAGCTGTTTTTT
. . TRBJ2-1 TRBV4-1 CASSQGALLGPEQFF TGCGCCAGCAGCCAAGGAGCATTACTTGGGCCTGAGCAGTTCTTC
. . TRBJ1-2 TRBV12-3/TRBV12-4 CASSPRTGSQRSGYTF TGTGCCAGCAGTCCAAGGACGGGTAGCCAGCGGAGTGGCTACACCTTC
. . TRBJ1-2 TRBV7-8 CASSLERPYGYTF TGTGCCAGCAGCTTAGAGAGACCCTATGGCTACACCTTC
. . TRBJ1-5 TRBV20-1 CSARESGAGQPQHF TGCAGTGCTAGAGAGTCAGGGGCCGGTCAGCCCCAGCATTTT
. TRBD2 TRBJ2-1 TRBV7-3 CASSLISGGRTYNEQFF TGTGCCAGCAGCTTAATCTCTGGCGGGAGAACCTACAATGAGCAGTTCTTC
. . TRBJ2-7 TRBV27 CASTRLNSYEQYF TGTGCCAGCACTCGACTAAATTCCTACGAGCAGTACTTC
. TRBD2 TRBJ2-1 TRBV18 CASSPQSRWTSADGSNEQFF TGTGCCAGCTCACCACAGTCTAGATGGACTAGCGCCGACGGGAGCAATGAGCAGTTCTTC
once TRBD1 TRBJ1-1 TRBV15 CATARQGYDAEAFF TGTGCCACGGCGAGACAGGGGTACGACGCTGAAGCTTTCTTT
. . TRBJ1-2 TRBV11-2 CASSPIGGRLNYGYTF TGTGCCAGCAGCCCCATCGGTGGCAGACTTAACTATGGCTACACCTTC
. . TRBJ2-7 TRBV20-1 CSARVDYEQYF TGCAGTGCTAGAGTAGACTACGAGCAGTACTTC
few . TRBJ1-1 TRBV20-1 CSARVANTEAFF TGCAGTGCTAGAGTAGCCAACACTGAAGCTTTCTTT
. TRBD2 TRBJ2-3 TRBV24-1 CATSPGTSTTDTQYF TGTGCCACCAGCCCCGGGACTAGCACCACAGATACGCAGTATTTT
. TRBD1 TRBJ1-3 TRBV7-2 CASSSSAGTGKKNTIYF TGTGCCAGCAGCTCCTCCGCCGGGACAGGGAAAAAAAACACCATATATTTT
. . TRBJ1-6 TRBV11-2 CASSLKGGNSPLHF TGTGCCAGCAGCTTAAAAGGGGGAAATTCACCCCTCCACTTT
. . TRBJ2-1 TRBV6-2/TRBV6-3 CASSASFISYNEQFF TGTGCCAGCAGTGCGTCCTTTATCTCCTACAATGAGCAGTTCTTC
. TRBD1 TRBJ1-2 TRBV30 CAWSNRGPDGYTF TGTGCCTGGAGTAACAGGGGTCCGGATGGCTACACCTTC
. TRBD2 TRBJ2-1 TRBV6-2/TRBV6-3 CASSLNGGRALDNEQFF TGTGCCAGCAGTCTCAACGGCGGGAGGGCCCTCGACAATGAGCAGTTCTTC
. . TRBJ1-2 TRBV7-2 CASNQGGSNYGYTF TGTGCCAGCAACCAAGGAGGGAGTAACTATGGCTACACCTTC
. TRBD2 TRBJ2-5 TRBV7-7 CASSPGTSGRTRQETQYF TGTGCCAGCAGCCCGGGGACTAGCGGGAGGACAAGGCAAGAGACCCAGTACTTC